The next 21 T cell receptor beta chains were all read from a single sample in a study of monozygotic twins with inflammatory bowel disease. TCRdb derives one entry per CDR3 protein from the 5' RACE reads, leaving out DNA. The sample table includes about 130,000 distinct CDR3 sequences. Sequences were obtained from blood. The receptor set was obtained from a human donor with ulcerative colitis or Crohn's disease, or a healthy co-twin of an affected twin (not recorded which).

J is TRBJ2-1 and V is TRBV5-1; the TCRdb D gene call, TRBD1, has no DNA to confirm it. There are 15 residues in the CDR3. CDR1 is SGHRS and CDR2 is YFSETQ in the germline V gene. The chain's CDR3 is CASSTQTGTINEQFF. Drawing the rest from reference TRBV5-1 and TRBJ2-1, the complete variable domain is KAGVTQTPRYLIKTRGQQVTLSCSPISGHRSVSWYQQTPGQGLQFLFEYFSETQRNKGNFPGRFSGRQFSNSRSEMNVSTLELGDSALYLCASSTQTGTINEQFFGPGTRLTVL.

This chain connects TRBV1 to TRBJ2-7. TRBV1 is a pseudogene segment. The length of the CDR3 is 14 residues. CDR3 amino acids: CTSSATRWEYEQYF.

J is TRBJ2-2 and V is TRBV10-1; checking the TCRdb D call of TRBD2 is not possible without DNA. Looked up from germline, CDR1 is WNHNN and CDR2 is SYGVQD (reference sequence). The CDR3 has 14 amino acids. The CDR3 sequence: CASSEGLAAGELFF.

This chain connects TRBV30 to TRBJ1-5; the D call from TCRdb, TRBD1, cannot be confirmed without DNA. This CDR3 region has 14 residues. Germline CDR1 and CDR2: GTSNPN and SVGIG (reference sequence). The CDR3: CAWSRDRYNQPQHF.

CDR3 protein: CAISGTKNTIYF. This chain joins TRBV10-3 and TRBJ1-3. Germline CDR1 reads ENHRY; CDR2 reads SYGVKD. This CDR3 region has 12 residues.

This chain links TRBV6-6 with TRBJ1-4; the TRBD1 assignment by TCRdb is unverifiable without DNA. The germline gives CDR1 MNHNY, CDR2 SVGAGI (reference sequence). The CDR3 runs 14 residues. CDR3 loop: CASSNPGVGEKLFF.

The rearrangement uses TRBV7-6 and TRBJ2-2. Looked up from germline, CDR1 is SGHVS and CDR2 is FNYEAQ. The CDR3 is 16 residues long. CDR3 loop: CASSLSSLANTGELFF. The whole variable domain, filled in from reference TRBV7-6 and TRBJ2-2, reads GAGVSQSPRYKVTKRGQDVALRCDPISGHVSLYWYRQALGQGPEFLTYFNYEAQQDKSGLPNDRFSAERPEGSISTLTIQRTEQRDSAMYRCASSLSSLANTGELFFGEGSRLTVL.

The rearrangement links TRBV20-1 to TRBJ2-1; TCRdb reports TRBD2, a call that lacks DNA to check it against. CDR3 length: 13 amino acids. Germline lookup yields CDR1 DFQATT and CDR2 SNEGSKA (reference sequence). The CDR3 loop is CSARGGIYNEQFF.

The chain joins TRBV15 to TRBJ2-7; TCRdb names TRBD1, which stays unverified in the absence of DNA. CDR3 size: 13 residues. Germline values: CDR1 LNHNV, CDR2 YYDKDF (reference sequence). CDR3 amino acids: CATSRGRGYEQYF.

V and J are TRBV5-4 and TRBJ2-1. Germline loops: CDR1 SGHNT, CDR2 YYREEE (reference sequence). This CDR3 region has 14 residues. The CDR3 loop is CASSSTSFDNEQFF.

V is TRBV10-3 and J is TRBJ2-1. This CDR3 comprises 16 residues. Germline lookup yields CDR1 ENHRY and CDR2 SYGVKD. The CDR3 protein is CAISEPGEESYNEQFF.

CDR3 residues: CASSELQGVGGYTF. This chain joins TRBV6-1 and TRBJ1-2; TCRdb reports TRBD1, a call that lacks DNA to check it against. The CDR3 runs 14 residues. Germline V gene data show CDR1 as MNHNS and CDR2 as SASEGT.

CDR3 residues: CASKLPLLAGDEQFF. The chain is built from TRBV7-2 and TRBJ2-1; as DNA is missing, the TRBD2 call by TCRdb cannot be tested. Germline V gives CDR1 SGHTA, CDR2 FQGNSA. The CDR3 is made up of 15 amino acids.

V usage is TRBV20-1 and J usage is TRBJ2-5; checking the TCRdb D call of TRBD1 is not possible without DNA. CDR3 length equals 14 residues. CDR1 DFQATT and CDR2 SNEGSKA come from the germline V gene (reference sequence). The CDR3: CSARGTGLGETQYF.

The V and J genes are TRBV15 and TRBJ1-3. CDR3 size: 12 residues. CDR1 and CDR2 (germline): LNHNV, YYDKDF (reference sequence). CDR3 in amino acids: CATSSERNTIYF.

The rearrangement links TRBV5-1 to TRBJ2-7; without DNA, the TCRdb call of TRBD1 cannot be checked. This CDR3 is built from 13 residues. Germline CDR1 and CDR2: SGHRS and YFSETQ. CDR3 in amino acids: CASSRDRVYEQYF.

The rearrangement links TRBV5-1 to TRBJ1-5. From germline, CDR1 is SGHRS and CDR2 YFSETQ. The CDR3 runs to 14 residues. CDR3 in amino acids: CASSEGTSNQPQHF.

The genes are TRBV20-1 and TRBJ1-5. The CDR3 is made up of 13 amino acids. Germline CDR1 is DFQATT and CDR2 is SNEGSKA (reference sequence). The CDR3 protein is CSARGRSNQPQHF.

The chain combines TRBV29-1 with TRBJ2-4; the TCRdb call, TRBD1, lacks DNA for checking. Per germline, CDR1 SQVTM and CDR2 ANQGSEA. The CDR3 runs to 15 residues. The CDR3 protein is CSVWDRVAAKNIQYF. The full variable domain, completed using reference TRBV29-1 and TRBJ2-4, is SAVISQKPSRDICQRGTSLTIQCQVDSQVTMMFWYRQQPGQSLTLIATANQGSEATYESGFVIDKFPISRPNLTFSTLTVSNMSPEDSSIYLCSVWDRVAAKNIQYFGAGTRLSVL.

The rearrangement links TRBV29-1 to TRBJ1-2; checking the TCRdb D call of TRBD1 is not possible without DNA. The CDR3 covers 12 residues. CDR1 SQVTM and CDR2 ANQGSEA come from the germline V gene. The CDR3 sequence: CSVEMQGSSYTF.

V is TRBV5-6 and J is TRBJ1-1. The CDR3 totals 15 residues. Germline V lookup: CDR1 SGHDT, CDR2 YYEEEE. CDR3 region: CASSLKLDPNTEAFF. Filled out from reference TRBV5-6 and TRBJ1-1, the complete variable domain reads DAGVTQSPTHLIKTRGQQVTLRCSPKSGHDTVSWYQQALGQGPQFIFQYYEEEERQRGNFPDRFSGHQFPNYSSELNVNALLLGDSALYLCASSLKLDPNTEAFFGQGTRLTVV.